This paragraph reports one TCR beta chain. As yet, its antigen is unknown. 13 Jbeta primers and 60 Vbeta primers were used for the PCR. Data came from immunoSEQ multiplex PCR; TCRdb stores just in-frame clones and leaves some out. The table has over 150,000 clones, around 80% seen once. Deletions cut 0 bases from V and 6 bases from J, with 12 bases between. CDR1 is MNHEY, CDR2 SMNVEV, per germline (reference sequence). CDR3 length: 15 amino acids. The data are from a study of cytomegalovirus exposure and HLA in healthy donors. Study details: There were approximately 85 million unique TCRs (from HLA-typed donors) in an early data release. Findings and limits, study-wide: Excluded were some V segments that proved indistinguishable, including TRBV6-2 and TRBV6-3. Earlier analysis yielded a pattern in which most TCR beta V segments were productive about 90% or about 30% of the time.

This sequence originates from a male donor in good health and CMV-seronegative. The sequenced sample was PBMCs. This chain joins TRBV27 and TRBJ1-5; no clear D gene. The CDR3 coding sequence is TGTGCCAGCAGTTTATCGGAGGGAATGGGTCAGCCCCAGCATTTT. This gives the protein CASSLSEGMGQPQHF.